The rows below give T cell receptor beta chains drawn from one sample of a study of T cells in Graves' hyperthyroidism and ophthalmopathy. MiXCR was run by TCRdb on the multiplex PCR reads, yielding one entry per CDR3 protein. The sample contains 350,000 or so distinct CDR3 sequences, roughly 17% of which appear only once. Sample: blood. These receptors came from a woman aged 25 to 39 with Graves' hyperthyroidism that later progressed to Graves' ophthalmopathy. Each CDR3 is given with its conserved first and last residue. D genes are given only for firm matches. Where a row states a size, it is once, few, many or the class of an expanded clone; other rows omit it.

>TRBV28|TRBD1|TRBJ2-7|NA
CASSLGPSQGAGEQYF
TGTGCCAGCAGTTTAGGTCCCTCACAGGGGGCAGGCGAGCAGTACTTC
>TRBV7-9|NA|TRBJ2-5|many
CASSLGELRETQYF
TGTGCCAGCAGCTTAGGAGAGCTCAGAGAGACCCAGTACTTC
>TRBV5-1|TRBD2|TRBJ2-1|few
CASRIVLAGQNNEQFF
TGCGCCAGCAGAATAGTCCTAGCGGGACAAAACAATGAGCAGTTCTTC
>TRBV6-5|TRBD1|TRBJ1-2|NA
CASSSRTGLAGYTF
TGTGCCAGCAGTTCTAGGACAGGACTTGCGGGCTACACCTTC
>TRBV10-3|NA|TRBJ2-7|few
CATRRTGGGTYEQYF
TGTGCCACTAGACGAACGGGAGGGGGCACCTACGAGCAGTACTTC
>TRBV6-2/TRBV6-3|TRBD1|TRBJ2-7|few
CASRRQGANHEQYF
TGTGCCAGCAGGAGACAGGGGGCGAACCACGAGCAGTACTTC
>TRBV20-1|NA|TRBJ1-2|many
CSATPADYNNYGYTF
TGCAGTGCCACCCCAGCCGATTACAATAACTATGGCTACACCTTC
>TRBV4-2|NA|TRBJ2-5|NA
CASSQEGQGETQYF
TGTGCCAGCAGCCAAGAGGGGCAGGGGGAGACCCAGTACTTC
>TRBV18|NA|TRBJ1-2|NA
CASSPRGQNYGYTF
TGTGCCAGCTCACCACGGGGCCAAAACTATGGCTACACCTTC
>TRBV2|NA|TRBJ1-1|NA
CASSQEWGRDTEAFF
TGCGCCAGCAGCCAAGAGTGGGGTAGGGACACTGAAGCTTTCTTT
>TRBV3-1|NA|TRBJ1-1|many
CASSQGSSGGLEAFF
TGTGCCAGCAGCCAAGGATCTTCCGGGGGTTTGGAAGCTTTCTTT
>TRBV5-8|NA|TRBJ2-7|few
CASSLGRNLQGHEQYF
TGTGCCAGCAGCTTGGGCCGAAACCTACAGGGCCACGAGCAGTACTTC
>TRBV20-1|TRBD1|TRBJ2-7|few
CSARDRDRGYYEQYF
TGCAGTGCTAGAGACCGGGACAGGGGGTACTACGAGCAGTACTTC
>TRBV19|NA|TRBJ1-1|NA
CASSVGTSLNTEAFF
TGTGCCAGTAGTGTCGGGACAAGCCTGAACACTGAAGCTTTCTTT
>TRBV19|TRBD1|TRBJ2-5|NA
CASSTYTGTGLQETQYF
TGTGCCAGTAGTACCTACACCGGGACAGGTTTACAAGAGACCCAGTACTTC
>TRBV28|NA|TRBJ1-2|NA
CASSPTDRYGYTF
TGTGCCAGCAGTCCCACCGACCGCTATGGCTACACCTTC
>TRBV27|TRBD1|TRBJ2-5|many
CASSPNRGMETQYF
TGTGCCAGCAGCCCCAACAGGGGGATGGAGACCCAGTACTTC
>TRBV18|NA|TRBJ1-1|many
CAGSSLPSGTEAFF
TGTGCCGGATCGAGCCTCCCATCGGGCACTGAAGCTTTCTTT
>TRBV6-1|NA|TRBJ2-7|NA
CAVAIGDYEQYF
TGTGCGGTGGCAATCGGGGATTACGAGCAGTACTTC